The subject of this entry is one TCR beta chain. No antigen is known for it. The data derive from a study of CD8 T cells in ankylosing spondylitis. Study-wide results and caveats: Earlier studies detected some motif variants in reactive arthritis synovial fluid and blood. Reportedly, disease-linked clones are significantly enriched in ankylosing spondylitis patients' matched synovial fluid.

The trim removed 5 bases at V and 4 bases at J, leaving 8 bases unmatched. This CDR3 region has 15 residues. Germline V gene data show CDR1 as DFQATT and CDR2 as SNEGSKA (reference sequence). A quantitative 5'-RACE method, one with molecular barcodes, was used to make TCR beta libraries. Via MiXCR, TCRdb re-called the 5' RACE reads, giving one row per CDR3 protein. The sample lists about 260,000 distinct CDR3 sequences; around 25% were seen once. The sequence came from a male donor with ankylosing spondylitis or in good health (not recorded which). Sequencing was done on a sample of blood, either unsorted or a sorted T cell fraction (not recorded which). This chain connects TRBV20-1 to TRBJ2-1; 10 nucleotides line up with TRBD2. CDR3 loop: CSAPLSGGLYNEQFF. CDR3 DNA: TGCAGTGCTCCTCTTAGCGGGGGGCTATACAATGAGCAGTTCTTC.